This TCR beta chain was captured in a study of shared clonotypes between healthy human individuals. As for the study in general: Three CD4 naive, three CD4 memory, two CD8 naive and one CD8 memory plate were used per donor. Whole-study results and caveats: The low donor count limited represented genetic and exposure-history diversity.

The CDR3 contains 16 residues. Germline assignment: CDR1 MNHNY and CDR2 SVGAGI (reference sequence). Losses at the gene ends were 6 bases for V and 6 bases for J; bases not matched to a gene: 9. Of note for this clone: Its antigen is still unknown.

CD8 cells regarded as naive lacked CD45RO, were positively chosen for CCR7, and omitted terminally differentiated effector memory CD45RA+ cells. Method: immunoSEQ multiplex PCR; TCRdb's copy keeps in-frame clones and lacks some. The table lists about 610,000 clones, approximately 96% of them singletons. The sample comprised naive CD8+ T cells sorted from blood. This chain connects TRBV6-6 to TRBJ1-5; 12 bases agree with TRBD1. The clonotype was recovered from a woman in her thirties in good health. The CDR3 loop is CASSNPGQGAFQPQHF. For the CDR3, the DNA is TGTGCCAGCAGCAACCCGGGACAGGGGGCCTTTCAGCCCCAGCATTTT.